The TCR beta chain described here comes from a study of cytotoxic CD8 clonotypes in ibrutinib-treated CLL. Only in-frame clones appear in the TCRdb table, and some are missing; sequencing was by immunoSEQ multiplex PCR. Among under 200,000 clones listed, 70% to 85% were seen once. V gave up 4 bases and J gave up 3 bases, with 10 bases separating them. Germline assignment: CDR1 MDHEN and CDR2 SYDVKM. CDR3 length equals 14 residues. This TCR derives from a human donor with chronic lymphocytic leukemia. Sequencing used PBMCs, obtained after 12 months of ibrutinib treatment. J is TRBJ1-5 and V is TRBV28; D remains ambiguous. CDR3 bases: TGTGCCAGCAGTTCCCCTCTAATCAATCAGCCCCAGCATTTT. Its protein is CASSSPLINQPQHF.